One and the same sample provided the 20 T cell receptor beta chains below, sequenced in a study of tumor and adjacent non-tumor tissue in lung cancer. No cell sorting was done before RNA was extracted from the tissue. This non-tumor lung sample came from over 3 cm beyond the tumor edge. Three rounds of nested PCR, following a modified ARM-PCR protocol, produced the TCRbeta library. Via MiXCR, TCRdb re-called the multiplex PCR reads, giving one row per CDR3 protein. This sample has about 98,000 distinct CDR3 sequences; 75% to 85% occur once, and the top ten carry more than 25%. Sequencing was performed on distant non-tumor lung tissue. The receptors were sampled from a man in his fifties or sixties with small cell lung cancer.

With regard to this clonotype: A read error may produce the germline difference seen at one junction end. The CDR3: CASGWTWSAERYF. The CDR3 bases are TGTGCCAGCGGATGGACATGGTCGGCCGAGCGGTACTTC. The J gene is TRBJ2-7, the V gene TRBV6-5; D is possibly TRBD1 (5 bases). This CDR3 comprises 13 residues. CDR1 MNHEY and CDR2 SVGAGI come from the germline V gene.

This clonotype was found a few times. The chain uses TRBV6-6 and TRBJ2-2; D is perhaps TRBD2 (5 bases). V lost 3 bases to trimming and J lost 1 base, with 9 bases between them. The CDR3 sequence is 15 residues long. Germline CDR1 and CDR2: MNHNY and SVGAGI (reference sequence). The CDR3 sequence: CASSYTEGNTGELFF. The CDR3 nucleotides are TGTGCCAGCAGTTATACAGAGGGGAACACCGGGGAGCTGTTTTTT.

The chain employs TRBV5-1 and TRBJ1-1; TRBD1 might be the D (5 bases). Germline CDR1 SGHRS, CDR2 YFSETQ. The V gene lost 8 bases and the J gene lost 9 bases, with 26 bases spanning the gap. This CDR3 is 15 amino acids long. CDR3 in amino acids: CASTVQTTWGQQAFF. The CDR3 DNA follows: TGCGCCAGTACCGTCCAGACGACATGGGGCCAACAAGCTTTCTTT.

Concerning this clonotype: A read error may produce the germline difference seen at one junction end. The chain recombines TRBV12-3 or TRBV12-4 with TRBJ2-3; TRBD2 aligns across 8 bases. This CDR3 region has 16 residues. The DNA of the CDR3 is TGTGCCAGCAGTAGGGGACTAGTGGGAGAGGGAGATACGCAGTATTTC. Translated, it gives CASSRGLVGEGDTQYF.

For this clonotype: The conserved phenylalanine or tryptophan is not found at the CDR3 terminus, so this likely reflects a read error. The CDR3: CSVWDYQTGELFI. For the CDR3, the DNA is TGTAGCGTTTGGGACTATCAGACCGGGGAGCTGTTTATT. The chain uses TRBV29-1 and TRBJ2-2; TRBD2 matches 7 bases. Germline lookup yields CDR1 SQVTM and CDR2 ANQGSEA. This CDR3 comprises 13 residues.

Points on this clonotype: One end of the junction does not line up with germline, which may come from a read error. The CDR3 nucleotides are TGTGTCAGCAGCTTTCCCGGGGGAAACACTGAAGCTTTCTTT. Its protein product is CVSSFPGGNTEAFF. V and J are TRBV5-6 and TRBJ1-1; possibly TRBD1 for D (5 bases). The CDR3 is 14 amino acids. Germline CDR1 SGHDT, CDR2 YYEEEE.

The V and J genes are TRBV4-2 and TRBJ2-2, with 9 nucleotides matching TRBD2. This CDR3 region has 17 residues. CDR1 LGHNA and CDR2 YNFKEQ come from the germline V gene. CDR3 region: CAISEGASGTHTGELFF. The DNA of the CDR3 is TGTGCTATCAGCGAAGGAGCTAGCGGGACCCACACCGGGGAGCTGTTTTTT.

Regarding this clonotype: As the CDR3 is not closed by the conserved phenylalanine or tryptophan, this likely results from a read error. The chain combines TRBV6-1 with TRBJ2-5; weak D call: TRBD2 (6 bases). The CDR3 contains 15 residues. The germline CDR1 and CDR2 sequences are MNHNS and SASEGT. As DNA, the CDR3 is TGTGGTTCAGCAGAAGTTTCGGGGACTGGAAAGACCCAGTACATC. This encodes CGSAEVSGTGKTQYI.

V usage is TRBV6-1 and J usage is TRBJ2-7, with TRBD1 identical over 7 bases. The germline CDR1 and CDR2 sequences are MNHNS and SASEGT. This CDR3 has 15 residues. V lost 7 bases to trimming and J lost 0 bases; unmatched junction nucleotides: 9. The CDR3 sequence: CASNTGVSSSYEQYF. CDR3 nucleotides: TGTGCCAGCAATACAGGGGTCTCGAGCTCCTACGAGCAGTACTTC.

The chain uses TRBV29-1 and TRBJ2-5; D tentatively fits TRBD1 or TRBD2 (6 bases each). V was shortened by 5 bases and J by 1 base, with 14 bases between the two germline ends. The CDR3 contains 14 residues. The germline gives CDR1 SQVTM, CDR2 ANQGSEA. CDR3 nucleotide sequence: TGCAGCGTTCGGAGGGGGAACTTCCAAGAGACCCAGTACTTC. Its protein product is CSVRRGNFQETQYF.

This clonotype was counted ten times or more. This chain connects TRBV6-2 or TRBV6-3 to TRBJ2-1; 10 bases agree with TRBD2. This CDR3 region has 16 residues. The trim removed 5 bases at V and 4 bases at J, leaving 8 bases unmatched. The germline V gene encodes CDR1 MNHEY and CDR2 SVGEGT. The CDR3 region is CASSQLRAGGYNEQFF. Here the CDR3 DNA reads TGTGCCAGCAGTCAACTCCGAGCGGGAGGGTACAATGAGCAGTTCTTC.

Comment on this clonotype: The missing conserved phenylalanine or tryptophan at the end of this CDR3 makes a read error likely. V is TRBV11-2 and J is TRBJ2-1, with D possibly matching TRBD2 (6 bases). This CDR3 contains 16 residues. V lost 5 bases and J 8 bases, leaving 22 bases between the germline ends. Germline assignment: CDR1 SGHAT and CDR2 FQNNGV. The CDR3: CASSRERSMALHEQFY. CDR3 DNA: TGTGCCAGCAGCCGGGAGCGTAGTATGGCCCTCCATGAGCAGTTCTAC.

This clonotype was picked up many times. V is TRBV29-1 and J is TRBJ2-3; TRBD1 matches 7 bases. Trimming at V came to 7 bases and at J to 0 bases, leaving 7 bases not matched to a gene. Germline assignment: CDR1 SQVTM and CDR2 ANQGSEA. The CDR3 length is 14 residues. DNA of the CDR3: TGCAGCGCGAGACAGGGCATTAGCACAGATACGCAGTATTTT. It translates to CSARQGISTDTQYF.

In this sample, this clonotype turned up once. The gene calls are TRBV5-5 and TRBJ2-3, with a possible D match to TRBD2 (5 bases). Germline CDR1 is SGHKS and CDR2 is YYEKEE (reference sequence). This CDR3 is 14 amino acids long. Trimming stripped 7 bases from V and 5 bases from J, with 17 bases between. The CDR3 coding sequence is TGTGCCAGCGAGGTCCGGGGAGCTGGAGATACGCAGTATTTT. It is translated as CASEVRGAGDTQYF.

In regard to this clonotype: Compared with germline, one end of the junction differs, possibly owing to a read error. The chain recombines TRBV12-3 or TRBV12-4 with TRBJ2-6, with D tentatively TRBD2 (6 bases). This CDR3 is built from 19 residues. CDR3 in amino acids: CASNWSGSPGLIGANVQTF. CDR3 in DNA: TGTGCCAGCAATTGGTCCGGGAGTCCGGGTCTGATAGGGGCCAACGTCCAGACTTTC.

Worth noting for this clonotype: The conserved closing phenylalanine or tryptophan is absent in this CDR3, likely reflecting a read error. The V gene is TRBV12-3 or TRBV12-4, the J gene TRBJ2-5; 9 bases agree with TRBD2. This CDR3 spans 15 amino acids. The DNA of the CDR3 is TGCGCCAGCAGTCCATATAGCGGGGGACAAGAGACCCAGTACGTC. Translated, it gives CASSPYSGGQETQYV.

Only one count was recorded for this clonotype. The junction and the germline gene differ at one end; a read error may be behind it. The CDR3 here is CARSRADPYDEQFF. The CDR3 bases are TGTGCCCGCAGCAGAGCCGATCCCTACGATGAGCAGTTCTTC. The chain links TRBV11-2 to TRBJ2-1; D is unresolved. Germline CDR1 and CDR2: SGHAT and FQNNGV. The CDR3 has 14 amino acids.

This chain connects TRBV29-1 to TRBJ2-1, with 8 positions matching TRBD1. J gave up 13 bases and V 6 bases, and 14 bases lay outside the gene matches. Looked up from germline, CDR1 is SQVTM and CDR2 is ANQGSEA. CDR3 size: 13 residues. The CDR3 sequence is CSVKLGQGGEQFF. The DNA for the CDR3 is TGCAGCGTGAAACTAGGACAGGGTGGTGAACAGTTCTTC.

The table lists this clonotype with many counts. The rearrangement uses TRBV20-1 and TRBJ2-7; 7 nucleotides agree with TRBD2. Trimming at V came to 7 bases and at J to 3 bases, leaving 9 bases not matched to a gene. CDR1 and CDR2 from the germline V gene are DFQATT and SNEGSKA (reference sequence). The CDR3 runs 13 residues. The CDR3 loop reads CSVVPERDYEQYF. The CDR3 nucleotides are TGCAGTGTCGTCCCAGAGCGGGACTACGAGCAGTACTTC.

The gene calls are TRBV6-2 or TRBV6-3 and TRBJ2-7, with D perhaps TRBD1 or TRBD2 (5 bases each). The length of the CDR3 is 14 residues. The V gene's germline CDR1 is MNHEY and CDR2 SVGEGT. Trimming pared 4 bases from V and 4 bases from J, leaving 14 bases between. CDR3 amino acids: CASSLWERGYEQYF. DNA of the CDR3: TGTGCCAGCAGTTTGTGGGAGAGGGGTTACGAGCAGTACTTC.